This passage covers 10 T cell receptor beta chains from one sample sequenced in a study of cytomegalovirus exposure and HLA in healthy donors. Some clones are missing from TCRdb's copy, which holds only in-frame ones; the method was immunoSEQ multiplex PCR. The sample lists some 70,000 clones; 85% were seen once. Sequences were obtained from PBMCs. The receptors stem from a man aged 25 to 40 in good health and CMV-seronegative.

The CDR3 bases are TGTGCCAGCAGTTTCCGGACATACCCGATTCGGGAGCAGTTCTTC. Encoded protein: CASSFRTYPIREQFF. The chain joins TRBV28 to TRBJ2-1, with a weak D call TRBD1 (5 bases). The CDR3 length is 15 residues. V gave up 3 bases and J gave up 10 bases, with 19 bases separating them. The germline gives CDR1 MDHEN, CDR2 SYDVKM.

The CDR3 region is CASSSWTDRNTIYF. DNA of the CDR3: TGTGCCAGCAGCTCCTGGACAGACAGAAACACCATATATTTT. The rearrangement links TRBV5-6 to TRBJ1-3; a possible D gene is TRBD1 (6 bases). Trimming took 3 bases from V and 5 from J, leaving 12 bases between them. CDR3 length equals 14 residues. Per the germline V gene, CDR1 is SGHDT and CDR2 is YYEEEE. The entire variable domain, with the rest obtained from reference TRBV5-6 and TRBJ1-3, is as follows: DAGVTQSPTHLIKTRGQQVTLRCSPKSGHDTVSWYQQALGQGPQFIFQYYEEEERQRGNFPDRFSGHQFPNYSSELNVNALLLGDSALYLCASSSWTDRNTIYFGEGSWLTVV.

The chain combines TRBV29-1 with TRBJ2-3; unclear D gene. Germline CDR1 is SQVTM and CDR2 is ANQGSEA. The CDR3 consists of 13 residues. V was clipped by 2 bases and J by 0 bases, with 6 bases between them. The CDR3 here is CSVESESTDTQYF. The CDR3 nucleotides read TGCAGCGTTGAATCGGAGAGCACAGATACGCAGTATTTT.

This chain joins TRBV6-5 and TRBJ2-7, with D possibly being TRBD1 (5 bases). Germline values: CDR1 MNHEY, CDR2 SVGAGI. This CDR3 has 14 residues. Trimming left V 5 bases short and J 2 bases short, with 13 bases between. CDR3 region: CASSPLTGPYEQYV. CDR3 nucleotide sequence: TGTGCCAGCAGTCCTCTAACAGGTCCCTACGAGCAGTACGTC.

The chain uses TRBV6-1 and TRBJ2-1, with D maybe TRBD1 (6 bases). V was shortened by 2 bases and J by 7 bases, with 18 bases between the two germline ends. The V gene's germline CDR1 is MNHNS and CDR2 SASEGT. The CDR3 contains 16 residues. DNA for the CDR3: TGTGCCAGCAGTGAACAGGGGACCCCTTCGGGTAATGAGCAGTTCTTC. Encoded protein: CASSEQGTPSGNEQFF.

CDR3 DNA sequence: TGTGCCATCAGTAGGGGACAGGGTAGCAATCAGCCCCAGCATTTT. It is translated as CAISRGQGSNQPQHF. The chain couples TRBV10-3 to TRBJ1-5; 9 nucleotides agree with TRBD1. V lost 5 bases, J lost 0 bases, and 2 bases stayed unmatched. CDR1 ENHRY and CDR2 SYGVKD come from the germline V gene. The CDR3 has 15 residues.

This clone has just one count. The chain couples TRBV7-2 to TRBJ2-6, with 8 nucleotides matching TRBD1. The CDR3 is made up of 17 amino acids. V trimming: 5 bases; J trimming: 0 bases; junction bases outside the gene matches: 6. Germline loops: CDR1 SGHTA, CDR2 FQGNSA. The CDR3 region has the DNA TGTGCCAGCAGCCCACGGACAGGGAGCTCTGGGGCCAACGTCCTGACTTTC. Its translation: CASSPRTGSSGANVLTF.

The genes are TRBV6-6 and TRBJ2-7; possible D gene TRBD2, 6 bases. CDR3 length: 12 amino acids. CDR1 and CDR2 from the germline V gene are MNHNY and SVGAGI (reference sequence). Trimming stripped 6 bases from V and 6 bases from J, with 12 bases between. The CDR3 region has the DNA TGTGCCAGCAGGACTAGTATGGGCGAGCAGTACGTC. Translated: CASRTSMGEQYV.

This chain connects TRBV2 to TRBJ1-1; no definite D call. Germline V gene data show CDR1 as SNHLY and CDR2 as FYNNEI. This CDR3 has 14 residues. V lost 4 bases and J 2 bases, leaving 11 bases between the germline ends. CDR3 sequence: CASSGADLNTEAFF. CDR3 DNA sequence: TGTGCCAGCAGTGGGGCGGACTTAAACACTGAAGCTTTCTTT.

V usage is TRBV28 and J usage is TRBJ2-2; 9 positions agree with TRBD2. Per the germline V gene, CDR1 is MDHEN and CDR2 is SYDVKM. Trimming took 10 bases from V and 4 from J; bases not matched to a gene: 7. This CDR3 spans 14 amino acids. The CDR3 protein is CAIRRGGATGELFF. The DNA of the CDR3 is TGTGCCATCCGGCGGGGGGGTGCCACCGGGGAGCTGTTTTTT.